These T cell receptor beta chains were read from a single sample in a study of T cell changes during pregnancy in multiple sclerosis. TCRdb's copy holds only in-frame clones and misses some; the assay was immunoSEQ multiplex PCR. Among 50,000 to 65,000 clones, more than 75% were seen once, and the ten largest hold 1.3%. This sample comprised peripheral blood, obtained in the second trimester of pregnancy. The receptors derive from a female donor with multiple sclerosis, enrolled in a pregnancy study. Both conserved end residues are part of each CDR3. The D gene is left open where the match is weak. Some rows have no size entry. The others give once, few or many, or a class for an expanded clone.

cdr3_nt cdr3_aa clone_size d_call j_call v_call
TGCGCCAGCAGCCCGGGCGGACTCGAGACCCAGTACTTC CASSPGGLETQYF . . TRBJ2-5 TRBV5-1
TGTGCCAGCATGCTAGCGGGGGGGCCGGGCACCGGGGAGCTGTTTTTT CASMLAGGPGTGELFF . TRBD2 TRBJ2-2 TRBV5-6
TGTGCCAGCAGTTTGCCAACAACTAGCGGGACCGTCTACGAGCAGTACTTC CASSLPTTSGTVYEQYF . TRBD2 TRBJ2-7 TRBV28
TGTGCCAGCACCGGGGACAGGGGAGGAGTGTCGTACACCTTC CASTGDRGGVSYTF . TRBD1 TRBJ1-2 TRBV2
TGTGCCAGCAGTCTCGACGGGAACTATGGCTACACCTTC CASSLDGNYGYTF . . TRBJ1-2 TRBV6-5
TGTGCCAGCAGCCGACGGGAGGTGGAATTGGTCAATGAGCAGTTCTTC CASSRREVELVNEQFF . TRBD2 TRBJ2-1 TRBV5-8
TGTGCCAGCAGCTTAATAGGGGTGACTGAAGCTTTCTTT CASSLIGVTEAFF . . TRBJ1-1 TRBV7-3
TGCGCCAGCAGCTTGAGCGGGGAACAAGGCCCTATCTATGGCTACACCTTC CASSLSGEQGPIYGYTF . . TRBJ1-2 TRBV5-1
TGTGCCAGCAGCTTTGGGACGGGGGACGAGCAGTACTTC CASSFGTGDEQYF . . TRBJ2-7 TRBV7-2
TGTGCCAGTAGTTCTCACTCGGACAGGGGATTTCAGCCCCAGCATTTT CASSSHSDRGFQPQHF . TRBD1 TRBJ1-5 TRBV19
TGTGCCAGCACTTCCGCTAGTAACTATGGCTACACCTTC CASTSASNYGYTF . . TRBJ1-2 TRBV11-2
TGTGCCAGCAGCGAAGACAGGGCGAACACCGGGGAGCTGTTTTTT CASSEDRANTGELFF once TRBD1 TRBJ2-2 TRBV9
TGTGCCAGCAGCGTCGATGGGACATTTGAAGCTTTCTTT CASSVDGTFEAFF . . TRBJ1-1 TRBV9
TGTGCCTGGAACAGGGGCATCTATGGCTACACCTTC CAWNRGIYGYTF . TRBD1 TRBJ1-2 TRBV30
TGTGCCAGCAGAGGGGACAGGGAGTTGAATGGCTACACCTTC CASRGDRELNGYTF . TRBD1 TRBJ1-2 TRBV2
TGCAGCGCCCAGGGGGACAGTGGCTACGAGCAGTACTTC CSAQGDSGYEQYF . TRBD1 TRBJ2-7 TRBV29-1
TGCGCCAGCACTCGGGACAATAGCAATGAGCAGTTCTTC CASTRDNSNEQFF . . TRBJ2-1 TRBV5-1
TGTGCCACCAGCAGAGATGTGGGTAGCGACTACGAGCAGTACTTC CATSRDVGSDYEQYF . . TRBJ2-7 TRBV15
TGTGCCAGCAGCAAAATACGGGGGGCGACTGAGGAGACCCAGTACTTC CASSKIRGATEETQYF . . TRBJ2-5 TRBV21-1
TGTGCCTGGGGTCCCCCTGGAGTAGCCTACGAGCAGTACTTC CAWGPPGVAYEQYF . . TRBJ2-7 TRBV30
TGTGCCAGCAGCGTAGGGCTGCCGAACACTGAAGCTTTCTTT CASSVGLPNTEAFF . . TRBJ1-1 TRBV9
TGTGCCAGCAGCTTGTATATGACAGGGAACACCGGGGAGCTGTTTTTT CASSLYMTGNTGELFF . . TRBJ2-2 TRBV7-2
TGTGCCAGCAGTTTTTCCCGGGACAGGGGGTACGAGCAGTACTTC CASSFSRDRGYEQYF . TRBD1 TRBJ2-7 TRBV28
TGTGCCAGCAGCTTATCCCGGGGTCACTATGGCTACACCTTC CASSLSRGHYGYTF . . TRBJ1-2 TRBV7-9
TGTGCCAGCAGTCGACAGGTCCCCGACAATGAGCAGTTCTTC CASSRQVPDNEQFF once . TRBJ2-1 TRBV7-2
TGTGCCAGCAGTCGGGGGTGGGAGACCCAGTACTTC CASSRGWETQYF . . TRBJ2-5 TRBV2
TGTGCCAGCAGCTTTGGTAGGGGGCCCCACGAGCAGTACTTC CASSFGRGPHEQYF . TRBD1 TRBJ2-7 TRBV7-2
TGTGCCAGCATCTCCGGGACAGGGAGTGGAGAGACCCAGTACTTC CASISGTGSGETQYF . TRBD1 TRBJ2-5 TRBV6-5
TGCGCCAGCAGTCCGGCCTCGCGGGGCGCAAACTCCTACAATGAGCAGTTCTTC CASSPASRGANSYNEQFF . . TRBJ2-1 TRBV23-1
TGTGCCAGTAGTAGACAGGGGATGGGCTATGGCTACACCTTC CASSRQGMGYGYTF . TRBD1 TRBJ1-2 TRBV19
TGTGCCAGCACCAAGACAGGGGACGGCTTCGGGGAGCTGTTTTTT CASTKTGDGFGELFF . TRBD1 TRBJ2-2 TRBV7-3
TGTGCCAGTAACTCCAGGGGCCTTTCCTACAATGAGCAGTTCTTC CASNSRGLSYNEQFF . . TRBJ2-1 TRBV19
TGTGCCAGCAGTGACCTGGCAGGGCGGTTTGTGAGCAATCAGCCCCAGCATTTT CASSDLAGRFVSNQPQHF . . TRBJ1-5 TRBV6-1
TGCGCCAGCAGCCAAGAATCTATGGGACAGGGCTTCCTGGGGACTGAAGCTTTCTTT CASSQESMGQGFLGTEAFF . TRBD1 TRBJ1-1 TRBV4-3
TGTGCCAGCAGTTACGGACTAGCGGCCACCGGGGAGCTGTTTTTT CASSYGLAATGELFF . TRBD2 TRBJ2-2 TRBV6-5
TGTGCCAGCAGCTTGGAGTGGGGGGGTGAGCAGTACTTC CASSLEWGGEQYF . TRBD2 TRBJ2-7 TRBV5-8
TGTGCCAGTCGGAGGACAGGGGGTAATCAGCCCCAGCATTTT CASRRTGGNQPQHF . TRBD1 TRBJ1-5 TRBV19
TGTGCCAGCAGCTTTCGCGGCAGGGGGTACACTGAAGCTTTCTTT CASSFRGRGYTEAFF . TRBD1 TRBJ1-1 TRBV7-9
TGTGCCACCAGCAGAGCGGACAGGAACACTGAAGCTTTCTTT CATSRADRNTEAFF . . TRBJ1-1 TRBV15
TGTGCCAGCAGTGACTCGAAACGGGGTACCTACAATGAGCAGTTCTTC CASSDSKRGTYNEQFF . . TRBJ2-1 TRBV6-4
TGTGCCAGCTCACCACGGGACTTTGGGAGCAATCAGCCCCAGCATTTT CASSPRDFGSNQPQHF once . TRBJ1-5 TRBV18
TGTGCCAGCAGCGTAGGCGGTACTAACTATGGCTACACCTTC CASSVGGTNYGYTF . . TRBJ1-2 TRBV9
TGTGCCAGCAGCCCGAGGGACACGGGTTCACCCCTCCACTTT CASSPRDTGSPLHF . . TRBJ1-6 TRBV5-4
TGTGCCAGCAGCATCAGGGGCAGTCGCTACAATGAGCAGTTCTTC CASSIRGSRYNEQFF . . TRBJ2-1 TRBV11-1